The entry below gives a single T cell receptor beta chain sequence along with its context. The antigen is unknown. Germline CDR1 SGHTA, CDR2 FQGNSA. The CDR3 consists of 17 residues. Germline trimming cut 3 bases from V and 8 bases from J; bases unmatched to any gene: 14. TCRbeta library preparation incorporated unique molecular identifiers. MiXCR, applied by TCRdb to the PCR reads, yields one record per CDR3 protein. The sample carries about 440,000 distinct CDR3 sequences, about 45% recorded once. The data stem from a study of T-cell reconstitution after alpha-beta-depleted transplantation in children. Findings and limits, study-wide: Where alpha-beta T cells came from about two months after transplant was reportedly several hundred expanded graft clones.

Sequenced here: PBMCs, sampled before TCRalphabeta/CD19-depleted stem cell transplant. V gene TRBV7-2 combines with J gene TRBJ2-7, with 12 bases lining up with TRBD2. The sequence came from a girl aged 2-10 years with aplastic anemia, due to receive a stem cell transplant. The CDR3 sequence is CASSLVGLAGPTAQQYF. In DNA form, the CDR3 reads TGTGCCAGCAGCTTGGTCGGACTAGCGGGACCTACGGCCCAGCAGTACTTC.